Listed below are T cell receptor beta chains from one sample, sequenced in a study of cytomegalovirus exposure and HLA in healthy donors. Repertoires were generated with immunoSEQ multiplex PCR, while TCRdb's copy carries only in-frame clones and drops some. The data contain around 220,000 clones, over 70% of them singletons. Input material: PBMCs. Source of these receptors: a woman aged 25-40 years in good health and CMV-seropositive. CDR3s include the opening cysteine and the closing phenylalanine or tryptophan. D genes are given only for firm matches. Only part of the rows carry a size: once, few, many, or a class if the clone is expanded.

d_call	v_call	j_call	clone_size	cdr3_aa	cdr3_nt
.	TRBV30	TRBJ2-1	.	CAWIPRTREQFF	TGTGCCTGGATCCCTCGGACTCGTGAGCAGTTCTTC
TRBD2	TRBV9	TRBJ2-4	.	CASSSHGGGNIQYF	TGTGCCAGCAGCTCTCATGGCGGGGGAAACATTCAGTACTTC
TRBD2	TRBV28	TRBJ2-7	.	CASSLSGGDF	TGTGCCAGCAGTTTGAGCGGGGGAGACTTC
.	TRBV11-2	TRBJ2-1	.	CASSSTPVLNEQFF	TGTGCCAGCTCCTCCACGCCGGTACTCAATGAGCAGTTCTTC
.	TRBV19	TRBJ1-2	.	CASSPSGGPYGYTF	TGTGCCAGTAGTCCCTCGGGGGGACCCTATGGCTACACCTTC
.	TRBV2	TRBJ1-1	.	CASRPIAASEAFF	TGTGCCAGCAGACCCATCGCAGCGTCTGAAGCTTTCTTT
TRBD2	TRBV4-1	TRBJ2-1	.	CASSQRLARGNNEQFF	TGCGCCAGCAGCCAACGACTAGCCCGAGGCAACAATGAGCAGTTCTTC
TRBD1	TRBV29-1	TRBJ1-2	.	CSVEGGQGYGYTF	TGCAGCGTTGAAGGCGGACAGGGCTATGGCTACACCTTC
TRBD1	TRBV29-1	TRBJ1-2	.	CSVESSTGGLYGYTF	TGCAGCGTTGAATCTTCTACAGGGGGGCTCTATGGCTACACCTTC
.	TRBV29-1	TRBJ1-3	.	CSVTKSSGNTIYF	TGCAGCGTCACGAAATCCTCTGGAAACACCATATATTTT
TRBD2	TRBV30	TRBJ2-3	.	CASIGTSGNTDTQYF	TGTGCCTCAATTGGGACTAGCGGGAACACAGATACGCAGTATTTT
TRBD1	TRBV6-5	TRBJ2-7	.	CASSPGQGRYGEQYF	TGTGCCAGCAGTCCCGGACAGGGGAGGTACGGCGAGCAGTACTTC
.	TRBV19	TRBJ1-5	.	CASSIAAGSNQPQHF	TGTGCCAGTAGTATAGCGGCAGGGAGCAATCAGCCCCAGCATTTT
TRBD1	TRBV27	TRBJ2-7	.	CASSLSTGGYEQYF	TGTGCCAGCAGTTTATCGACAGGGGGCTACGAGCAGTACTTC
.	TRBV10-1	TRBJ1-1	.	CASSERAGSAEAFF	TGCGCCAGCAGTGAAAGGGCTGGGTCCGCTGAAGCTTTCTTT
.	TRBV28	TRBJ1-5	.	CASSFAGGPRQPQHF	TGTGCCAGCAGTTTCGCGGGGGGGCCCCGCCAGCCCCAGCATTTT
.	TRBV30	TRBJ1-1	few	CAWSRGTANTEAFF	TGTGCCTGGAGTAGGGGGACCGCAAACACTGAAGCTTTCTTT
.	TRBV9	TRBJ1-4	.	CASSPDSRPNEKLFF	TGTGCCAGCAGCCCGGACAGTCGGCCTAATGAAAAACTGTTTTTT
.	TRBV9	TRBJ1-2	few	CASSGLGRLHGYTF	TGTGCCAGCAGCGGATTGGGGCGGTTACATGGCTACACCTTC
TRBD2	TRBV7-9	TRBJ2-3	.	CASSYGTSADTQYF	TGTGCCAGCAGCTACGGGACTAGCGCAGATACGCAGTATTTT
.	TRBV27	TRBJ1-1	.	CASRMNRDTEAFF	TGTGCCAGCAGAATGAACAGGGACACTGAAGCTTTCTTT
TRBD2	TRBV29-1	TRBJ2-7	.	CSVTSGMTYEQYF	TGCAGCGTCACTAGCGGGATGACGTACGAGCAGTACTTC
.	TRBV5-1	TRBJ2-5	once	CASSWTGKETQYF	TGCGCCAGCAGCTGGACGGGGAAAGAGACCCAGTACTTC
TRBD1	TRBV30	TRBJ1-3	.	CAWSVRGTGVSGNTIYF	TGTGCCTGGAGTGTACGGGGGACAGGGGTCTCTGGAAACACCATATATTTT
.	TRBV5-1	TRBJ2-7	once	CASSLLRGYEQYF	TGCGCCAGCAGCCTCTTAAGGGGTTACGAGCAGTACTTC
.	TRBV5-1	TRBJ2-3	.	CASSAFGSQGLDTQYF	TGCGCCAGCAGCGCTTTCGGCAGTCAAGGTTTAGATACGCAGTATTTT
.	TRBV9	TRBJ2-7	.	CASSVGGDPSYEQYF	TGTGCCAGCAGCGTAGGTGGGGACCCTTCCTACGAGCAGTACTTC
.	TRBV6-6	TRBJ2-1	.	CASSYADEQFF	TGTGCCAGCAGTTACGCAGATGAGCAGTTCTTC
.	TRBV5-5	TRBJ1-2	.	CASSLTGGPYGYTF	TGTGCCAGCAGCCTCACAGGAGGACCCTATGGCTACACCTTC
.	TRBV4-3	TRBJ2-1	few	CASSQGHRSSYNEQFF	TGCGCCAGCAGCCAAGGACACAGGAGCTCCTACAATGAGCAGTTCTTC
.	TRBV10-1	TRBJ1-2	.	CASSESSMGALGYTF	TGCGCCAGCAGTGAGAGTTCCATGGGAGCTTTGGGCTACACCTTC
.	TRBV28	TRBJ1-2	.	CASTPGPSYGYTF	TGTGCCAGCACCCCGGGACCGAGCTATGGCTACACCTTC
.	TRBV6-6	TRBJ2-7	.	CASSALNEQYF	TGTGCCAGCAGTGCTCTTAACGAGCAGTACTTC
.	TRBV5-4	TRBJ2-7	.	CASRRWTNYEQYF	TGTGCCAGCAGGAGGTGGACCAACTACGAGCAGTACTTC
.	TRBV28	TRBJ1-2	.	CASSLANGYTF	TGTGCCAGCAGTTTAGCGAATGGCTACACCTTC
.	TRBV4-1	TRBJ2-7	.	CASSRITGFYEQYF	TGCGCCAGCAGCCGGATCACGGGCTTTTACGAGCAGTACTTC
.	TRBV7-9	TRBJ1-1	.	CASSLTDLNTEAFF	TGTGCCAGCAGCTTAACAGACCTGAACACTGAAGCTTTCTTT
TRBD1	TRBV11-3	TRBJ2-7	.	CASSLRGTGSYEQYF	TGTGCCAGCAGCTTAAGGGGGACAGGGTCATACGAGCAGTACTTC
.	TRBV19	TRBJ2-3	few	CASSIRRGDTQYF	TGTGCCAGTAGTATAAGGAGGGGTGATACGCAGTATTTT
.	TRBV4-2	TRBJ2-2	.	CASSQRDINTGELFF	TGTGCCAGCAGCCAGCGGGATATAAACACCGGGGAGCTGTTTTTT
TRBD1	TRBV4-3	TRBJ2-2	many	CASSEWDRAGGELFF	TGCGCCAGCAGCGAATGGGACAGGGCTGGCGGGGAGCTGTTTTTT
.	TRBV29-1	TRBJ2-1	.	CSVELGSRVIYNEQFF	TGCAGCGTTGAATTGGGTAGCCGAGTCATCTACAATGAGCAGTTCTTC
.	TRBV7-3	TRBJ1-5	.	CASSLWGFPQPQHF	TGTGCCAGCAGCTTATGGGGGTTCCCGCAGCCCCAGCATTTT
.	TRBV28	TRBJ2-7	once	CASERQSATYEQYF	TGTGCCAGCGAGAGGCAGAGTGCCACCTACGAGCAGTACTTC
.	TRBV12-5	TRBJ2-5	.	CASGLDLGMGQGERETQYF	TGTGCTAGTGGTTTGGATCTGGGAATGGGCCAGGGCGAAAGAGAGACCCAGTACTTC
TRBD1	TRBV25-1	TRBJ1-4	once	CASSETGGNEKLFF	TGTGCCAGCAGTGAAACAGGGGGCAATGAAAAACTGTTTTTT
.	TRBV7-2	TRBJ2-7	.	CASSFTGGSRVEQYF	TGTGCCAGCAGCTTTACAGGCGGATCGAGGGTCGAGCAGTACTTC
.	TRBV19	TRBJ2-7	.	CASSPAGGSYEQYF	TGTGCCAGTAGTCCAGCCGGCGGCTCCTACGAGCAGTACTTC
.	TRBV28	TRBJ2-2	.	CASWRGDSRVGELFF	TGTGCCAGCTGGCGGGGTGATAGCCGAGTCGGGGAGCTGTTTTTT
.	TRBV19	TRBJ1-1	.	CASSIGGTLPNTEAFF	TGTGCCAGTAGTATAGGCGGGACCCTACCGAACACTGAAGCTTTCTTT
.	TRBV5-1	TRBJ2-5	.	CASSLVTSRQETQYF	TGCGCCAGCAGCTTGGTAACTAGCAGACAAGAGACCCAGTACTTC
TRBD1	TRBV28	TRBJ2-7	.	CASSSVDRGVGQYF	TGTGCCAGCAGTTCCGTGGACAGGGGCGTCGGGCAGTACTTC
TRBD2	TRBV29-1	TRBJ2-5	.	CSVEELALAGGPGETQYF	TGCAGCGTTGAAGAACTGGCACTAGCGGGAGGGCCAGGAGAGACCCAGTACTTC
TRBD2	TRBV7-2	TRBJ2-7	.	CASSSQREGQPYF	TGTGCCAGCAGCTCGCAGCGGGAGGGTCAACCGTACTTC
.	TRBV10-3	TRBJ1-3	.	CATRNSGNTIYF	TGTGCCACCAGGAACTCTGGAAACACCATATATTTT
TRBD2	TRBV2	TRBJ2-7	few	CASKRELAGAYEQYF	TGTGCCAGCAAGCGAGAACTAGCGGGAGCCTACGAGCAGTACTTC
.	TRBV28	TRBJ2-2	.	CASSFPNTGELFF	TGTGCCAGCAGTTTTCCGAACACCGGGGAGCTGTTTTTT
TRBD1	TRBV11-2	TRBJ2-2	.	CASSLTPGQGGTGELFF	TGTGCCAGCAGCTTAACCCCCGGACAGGGAGGCACCGGGGAGCTGTTTTTT